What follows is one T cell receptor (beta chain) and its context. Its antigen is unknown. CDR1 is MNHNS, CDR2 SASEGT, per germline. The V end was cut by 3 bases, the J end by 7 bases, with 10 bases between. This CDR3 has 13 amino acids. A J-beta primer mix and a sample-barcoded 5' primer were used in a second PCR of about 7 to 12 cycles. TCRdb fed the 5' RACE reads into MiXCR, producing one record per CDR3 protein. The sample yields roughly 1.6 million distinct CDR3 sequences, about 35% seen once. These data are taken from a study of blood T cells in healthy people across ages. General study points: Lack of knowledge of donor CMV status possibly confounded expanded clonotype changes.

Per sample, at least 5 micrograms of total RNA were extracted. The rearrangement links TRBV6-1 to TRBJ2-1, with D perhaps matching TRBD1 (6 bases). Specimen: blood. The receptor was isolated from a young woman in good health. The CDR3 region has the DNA TGTGCCAGCAGTGATGTAGGGGGAAATGAGCAGTTCTTC. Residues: CASSDVGGNEQFF.